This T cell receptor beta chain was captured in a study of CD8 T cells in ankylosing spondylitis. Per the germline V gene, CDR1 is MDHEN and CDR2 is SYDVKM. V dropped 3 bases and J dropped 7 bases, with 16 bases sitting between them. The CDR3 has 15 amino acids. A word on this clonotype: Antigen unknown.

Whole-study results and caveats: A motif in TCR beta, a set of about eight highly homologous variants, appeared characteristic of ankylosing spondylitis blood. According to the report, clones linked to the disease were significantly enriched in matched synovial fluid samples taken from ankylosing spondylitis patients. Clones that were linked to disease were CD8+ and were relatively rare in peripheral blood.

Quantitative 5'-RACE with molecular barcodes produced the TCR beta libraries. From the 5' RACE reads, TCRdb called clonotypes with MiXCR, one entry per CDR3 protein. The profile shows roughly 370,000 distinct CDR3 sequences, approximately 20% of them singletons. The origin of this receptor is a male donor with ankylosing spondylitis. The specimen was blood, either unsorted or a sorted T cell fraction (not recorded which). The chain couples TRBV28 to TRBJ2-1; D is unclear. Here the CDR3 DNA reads TGTGCCAGCAGTTTTCGAACCAGAACCGTTAATGAGCAGTTCTTC. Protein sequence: CASSFRTRTVNEQFF.